This passage covers 15 T cell receptor beta chains from one sample sequenced in a study of molecular identifiers for immune sequencing clone quantification. One entry per CDR3 protein results from TCRdb running MiXCR on the PCR reads. The table includes about 35,000 distinct CDR3 sequences, 19% detected once. Material: naive CD8+ T cells from blood, with Jurkat cell RNA spiked in. Described subset: FACS-sorted CD8+CD4-CCR7+CD45RA+ naive T cells. All receptors derive from a human donor in good health. Some libraries in this study had Jurkat cell RNA spiked in.

This clonotype turned up a few times. The rearrangement uses TRBV18 and TRBJ2-5, with no clear D. CDR3 length equals 12 residues. Germline V gives CDR1 KGHSH, CDR2 LQKENI. V lost 0 bases and J lost 3, with 2 bases in between. The CDR3 DNA follows: TGTGCCAGCTCACCACCGGAAGAGACCCAGTACTTC. It yields the protein CASSPPEETQYF.

This clonotype was found a few times. CDR3 residues: CASRKEGYNEQFF. CDR3 DNA sequence: TGTGCCAGCAGGAAGGAGGGCTACAATGAGCAGTTCTTC. This sequence joins TRBV12-3 or TRBV12-4 and TRBJ2-1; tentatively, D is TRBD2 (6 bases). CDR3 length: 13 amino acids. The V and J ends lost 6 bases and 3 bases respectively, with 9 bases between them.

On this clonotype itself: A read error may explain this, as a much larger clone is one base away. This chain links TRBV4-3 with TRBJ1-1, with a tentative D call TRBD1 (5 bases). The CDR3 extends over 14 amino acids. The V gene's germline CDR1 is LGHNA and CDR2 YSLEER. Deletions cut 4 bases from V and 2 bases from J, with 11 bases between. This CDR3 reads CASSRGRQNTEAFF. CDR3 DNA sequence: TGCGCCAGCAGCCGGGGACGGCAAAACACTGAAGCTTTCTTT.

Concerning this clonotype: It may be a read error: a sequence one base away is much more abundant. The rearrangement links TRBV11-2 to TRBJ2-5; 9 bases map to TRBD2. This CDR3 comprises 19 residues. V was pared by 0 bases and J by 2 bases, with 13 bases of the junction left unmatched. The V gene's germline CDR1 is SGHAT and CDR2 FQNNGV. The CDR3 nucleotides read TGTGCCAGCAGCTTAGATACGGGGGTAGCGGGGGACCAGCAAGAGACCCAGTACTTC. This gives the protein CASSLDTGVAGDQQETQYF.

This clonotype was observed many times. This chain uses TRBV30 with TRBJ2-1; TRBD2 might be the D (6 bases). V shed 1 base and J shed 5 bases, with 12 bases lying between them. This CDR3 region has 14 residues. CDR1 and CDR2 (germline): GTSNPN, SVGIG (reference sequence). CDR3 region: CAWSGWDSNNEQFF. The CDR3 region has the DNA TGTGCCTGGAGTGGTTGGGACTCGAACAATGAGCAGTTCTTC.

The gene calls are TRBV27 and TRBJ2-5, with 8 bases that match TRBD2. Germline lookup yields CDR1 MNHEY and CDR2 SMNVEV (reference sequence). With V trimmed by 0 bases and J by 4 bases, 1 base remained unmatched. The CDR3 sequence is 14 residues long. The CDR3 protein is CASSLSLAGETQYF. CDR3 bases: TGTGCCAGCAGTTTATCCCTAGCGGGAGAGACCCAGTACTTC.

Concerning this clonotype: A much larger clone differs by one base, so this may be a read error. This chain uses TRBV6-2 or TRBV6-3 with TRBJ2-7; 12 bases fit TRBD2. The germline CDR1 and CDR2 sequences are MNHEY and SVGEGT. The CDR3 is 15 amino acids. V lost 4 bases to trimming and J lost 6 bases; unmatched junction nucleotides: 7. DNA for the CDR3: TGTGCCAGCAGTTTTTCGACTAGCGGGGGCTGCGAGCAGTACTTC. Translation: CASSFSTSGGCEQYF.

This clonotype occurred many times. This sequence joins TRBV4-3 and TRBJ2-7, with a tentative D call TRBD1 (6 bases). Germline CDR1 reads LGHNA; CDR2 reads YSLEER. Deletions cut 4 bases from V and 3 bases from J, with 10 bases between. The CDR3 loop spans 13 amino acids. The CDR3 protein is CASSPFRGYEQYF. For the CDR3, the DNA is TGCGCCAGCAGCCCTTTCAGGGGCTACGAGCAGTACTTC.

This clonotype was seen at least ten times. The V and J genes are TRBV19 and TRBJ1-5, with a weak D call TRBD1 (5 bases). The V gene's germline CDR1 is LNHDA and CDR2 SQIVND (reference sequence). CDR3 size: 15 residues. V lost 7 bases, J lost 8 bases, and 21 bases lay in between. The CDR3: CASTPFRDQREPQHF. Written as DNA, the CDR3 is TGTGCCAGTACCCCTTTCCGGGACCAAAGGGAGCCCCAGCATTTT.

This clonotype was observed at least ten times. The chain employs TRBV9 and TRBJ1-3, with D possibly matching TRBD1 (6 bases). Trimming shortened V by 3 bases and J by 2 bases, and 24 bases separated the two germline ends. Germline V lookup: CDR1 SGDLS, CDR2 YYNGEE. The CDR3 sequence is 19 residues long. For the CDR3, the DNA is TGTGCCAGCAGCGGGACAGATGGAGTCGCCGGCCCCCCTGGAAACACCATATATTTT. It specifies CASSGTDGVAGPPGNTIYF.

A note on this clonotype: A much larger clone lies one base from this, so it may be a read error. The chain's CDR3 is CASSVSRMEETQYF. The CDR3 DNA reads as TGTGCCAGCAGCGTAAGTCGGATGGAAGAGACCCAGTACTTC. The chain combines TRBV9 with TRBJ2-5; D remains ambiguous. The CDR3 is 14 residues long. CDR1 SGDLS and CDR2 YYNGEE come from the germline V gene. The V and J ends lost 1 base and 3 bases respectively, with 10 bases between them.

Concerning this clonotype itself: Given a much more abundant clone one base away, this may be a read error. The chain carries TRBV6-5 and TRBJ2-3, with TRBD2 identical over 9 bases. CDR1 is MNHEY, CDR2 SVGAGI, per germline. V trimming: 6 bases; J trimming: 5 bases; junction bases outside the gene matches: 6. The CDR3 is 14 amino acids. The CDR3 coding sequence is TGTGCCAGCAGGTCTAGCGGGACCCAAGATACGCAGTATTTT. Amino acids: CASRSSGTQDTQYF.

As for this clonotype: A much larger clone lies a single base off, so this may be a read error. The chain combines TRBV4-1 with TRBJ2-1; 10 nucleotides align to TRBD2. There are 17 residues in the CDR3. CDR1 and CDR2 from the germline V gene are MGHRA and YSYEKL. Trimming at V came to 1 base and at J to 2 bases, leaving 5 bases not matched to a gene. As DNA, the CDR3 is TGCGCCAGCAGCCAAGGGCCAGCGGGGGGGCCCTACAATGAGCAGTTCTTC. Translating it yields CASSQGPAGGPYNEQFF.

As for this clonotype: A much larger clone sits a single nucleotide away, making a read error possible. The rearrangement uses TRBV11-2 and TRBJ2-7; no firm D call. This CDR3 contains 10 residues. CDR1 and CDR2 from the germline V gene are SGHAT and FQNNGV. CDR3 DNA: TGTGCCAGCAGCTCCTACGAGCGGTACTTC. This codes for CASSSYERYF.

This clonotype came up many times. V and J are TRBV5-4 and TRBJ2-7; tentatively, D is TRBD1 or TRBD2 (7 bases each). Germline V gene data show CDR1 as SGHNT and CDR2 as YYREEE (reference sequence). The CDR3 runs 15 residues. The V end was cut by 4 bases, the J end by 4 bases, with 18 bases between. The CDR3, as DNA: TGTGCCAGCAGCAACGACCAGGGGGGAGGGTACGAGCAGTACTTC. Amino acid sequence: CASSNDQGGGYEQYF. The whole variable domain, filled in from reference TRBV5-4 and TRBJ2-7, reads ETGVTQSPTHLIKTRGQQVTLRCSSQSGHNTVSWYQQALGQGPQFIFQYYREEENGRGNFPPRFSGLQFPNYSSELNVNALELDDSALYLCASSNDQGGGYEQYFGPGTRLTVT.